The 19 T cell receptor beta chains listed next were all sequenced from one sample in a study of CD4 T cells in relation to SARS-CoV-2 and coronaviruses. Their target antigens are unknown. The data were produced by immunoSEQ multiplex PCR, yet TCRdb's version contains in-frame clones alone and is incomplete. The profile shows tens of thousands of clones, roughly 72% of them singletons. Unexposed donor CD4+ T cells date from about 2011-2018, before the COVID-19 pandemic. The cells were cultured for roughly 11 days before CD4+ T cells were isolated. The sequencing input was CD4+ T cells from PBMCs, cultured in vitro. The receptors were gathered from a human donor in good health.

The genes are TRBV5-6 and TRBJ2-1, with a tentative D call TRBD2 (8 bases). V lost 3 bases and J 12 bases, leaving 34 bases between the germline ends. From germline, CDR1 is SGHDT and CDR2 YYEEEE. The CDR3 extends over 19 amino acids. Here the CDR3 reads CASSWRSQGFVTGLGVQFF. The CDR3 bases are TGTGCCAGCAGCTGGAGGTCACAGGGGTTCGTCACGGGACTAGGCGTGCAGTTCTTC.

The gene calls are TRBV10-2 and TRBJ2-7; 8 positions match TRBD1. Trimming at V came to 7 bases and at J to 0 bases, leaving 5 bases not matched to a gene. In germline, CDR1 is WSHSY, CDR2 SAAADI. The CDR3 runs to 14 residues. CDR3 in DNA: TGCGCCAGCATTTCTGGGACAGGCTCCTACGAGCAGTACTTC. Translation: CASISGTGSYEQYF.

This sequence joins TRBV9 and TRBJ2-3; 10 bases are a match to TRBD1. V lost 4 bases, J lost 3 bases, and 5 bases stayed unmatched. The CDR3 contains 15 residues. Germline V gives CDR1 SGDLS, CDR2 YYNGEE. CDR3 nucleotides: TGTGCCAGCAGCCCCAGACAGGGGGCTACAGATACGCAGTATTTT. It is translated as CASSPRQGATDTQYF.

The chain joins TRBV28 to TRBJ1-2, with D uncertain. From germline, CDR1 is MDHEN and CDR2 SYDVKM. CDR3 length equals 12 residues. V gave up 6 bases and J gave up 5 bases, with 10 bases separating them. CDR3 sequence: CASSLGMYGYTF. The CDR3 DNA reads as TGTGCCAGCAGCCTGGGGATGTATGGCTACACCTTC.

The rearrangement uses TRBV29-1 and TRBJ2-6; the D is unclear. V gave up 1 base and J gave up 13 bases, with 8 bases separating them. Per the germline V gene, CDR1 is SQVTM and CDR2 is ANQGSEA. The CDR3 sequence is 11 residues long. In DNA form, the CDR3 reads TGCAGCGTTGAAGGGGCTGGGGTCCTGACTTTC. Protein product: CSVEGAGVLTF.

CDR3 region: CASSPAGLDSNQPQHF. CDR3 nucleotide sequence: TGTGCCAGCAGCCCGGCTGGTTTGGATAGCAATCAGCCCCAGCATTTT. The rearrangement joins TRBV11-2 to TRBJ1-5, with D uncertain. CDR3 length: 16 amino acids. From germline, CDR1 is SGHAT and CDR2 FQNNGV. V gave up 5 bases and J gave up 0 bases, with 14 bases separating them.

The genes are TRBV9 and TRBJ2-7; possibly TRBD1 or TRBD2 for D (5 bases each). With 4 bases removed from V and 0 bases from J, the gap between germline ends came to 20 bases. The CDR3 extends over 17 amino acids. The V gene's germline CDR1 is SGDLS and CDR2 YYNGEE. The CDR3 DNA is TGTGCCAGCAGCCCCCGAGGAGGACATAAAGACTCCTACGAGCAGTACTTC. Translating gives CASSPRGGHKDSYEQYF.

The rearrangement uses TRBV9 and TRBJ2-5; 8 bases align to TRBD2. The germline CDR1 and CDR2 sequences are SGDLS and YYNGEE. J lost 5 bases, V lost 4 bases, and 7 bases had no gene match. This CDR3 has 14 amino acids. The CDR3 sequence is CASSPTGGPETQYF. DNA for the CDR3: TGTGCCAGCAGCCCAACGGGGGGGCCGGAGACCCAGTACTTC. Using reference TRBV9 and TRBJ2-5 for the parts outside the CDR3, the full variable domain is DSGVTQTPKHLITATGQRVTLRCSPRSGDLSVYWYQQSLDQGLQFLIQYYNGEERAKGNILERFSAQQFPDLHSELNLSSLELGDSALYFCASSPTGGPETQYFGPGTRLLVL.

The chain couples TRBV30 to TRBJ2-1; D assignment may be TRBD1 or TRBD2 (6 bases each). CDR1 is GTSNPN, CDR2 SVGIG, per germline (reference sequence). Trimming removed 6 bases from V and 6 bases from J, with 15 bases in between. The CDR3 has 13 residues. The DNA for the CDR3 is TGTGCCTGCAACCCAGGAGGGGGCAATGAGCAGTTCTTC. This encodes CACNPGGGNEQFF.

This clone was seen a few times. The chain recombines TRBV5-6 with TRBJ2-2; D not resolved. Trimming cost V 0 bases and J 8 bases, with 8 bases left between them. This CDR3 comprises 13 residues. Germline V gene sequence: CDR1 SGHDT, CDR2 YYEEEE. CDR3 nucleotides: TGTGCCAGCAGCTTGGTCATCTCTGGGGAGCTGTTTTTT. Its protein product is CASSLVISGELFF.

The chain links TRBV7-9 to TRBJ2-1; tentative D call: TRBD2 (5 bases). The V and J ends lost 5 bases and 10 bases respectively, with 18 bases between them. Germline CDR1 reads SEHNR; CDR2 reads FQNEAQ (reference sequence). The CDR3 extends over 14 amino acids. The CDR3 nucleotides read TGTGCCAGCAGCGGTAACTTGAGGGATTACGAGCAGTTCTTC. It yields the protein CASSGNLRDYEQFF.

This clone has just one count. V and J are TRBV6-6 and TRBJ2-1, with TRBD1 matching 9 bases. CDR3 length: 15 residues. Trimming removed 5 bases from V and 8 bases from J; junction bases left unmatched: 10. The germline gives CDR1 MNHNY, CDR2 SVGAGI (reference sequence). The CDR3 nucleotides are TGTGCCAGCAGTCAAGGAGGGACAGGGAGCGATGAGCAGTTCTTC. Translating it yields CASSQGGTGSDEQFF.

This clone was recorded only once. The chain is built from TRBV6-5 and TRBJ2-3, with D unresolved. The CDR3 contains 15 residues. The ends were cut back, 2 bases at V and 1 base at J, with 10 bases in the middle. Per the germline V gene, CDR1 is MNHEY and CDR2 is SVGAGI. CDR3 in DNA: TGTGCCAGCAGTTACCTGGGTCGAGGCACAGATACGCAGTATTTT. Protein: CASSYLGRGTDTQYF.

V is TRBV7-9 and J is TRBJ2-3; D is perhaps TRBD2 (6 bases). With 4 bases removed from V and 0 bases from J, the gap between germline ends came to 23 bases. The CDR3 loop spans 19 amino acids. The germline CDR1 and CDR2 sequences are SEHNR and FQNEAQ (reference sequence). CDR3 in amino acids: CASSSIYETRRASTDTQYF. The CDR3 DNA reads as TGTGCCAGCAGCTCCATCTATGAAACGCGGAGGGCTAGCACAGATACGCAGTATTTT.

This clone was recorded a few times. The chain carries TRBV7-2 and TRBJ1-2; 7 positions agree with TRBD1. This CDR3 comprises 15 residues. Germline values: CDR1 SGHTA, CDR2 FQGNSA. Trimming at V came to 8 bases and at J to 2 bases, leaving 11 bases not matched to a gene. The DNA of the CDR3 is TGTGCCAGCGGCCAAGGGGGCGCAGGGAACTATGGCTACACCTTC. As protein: CASGQGGAGNYGYTF.

This clone turned up a few times. The chain links TRBV4-2 to TRBJ2-2, with a tentative D call TRBD1 (5 bases). CDR1 is LGHNA, CDR2 YNFKEQ, per germline. Trimming removed 2 bases at V and 6 bases at J, with 13 bases between. The CDR3 length is 15 residues. CDR3 sequence: CASSQNTGRSGELFF. The DNA for the CDR3 is TGTGCCAGCAGCCAAAATACAGGAAGGTCCGGGGAGCTGTTTTTT.

The rearrangement links TRBV19 to TRBJ2-3; D might be TRBD2 (5 bases). Trimming took off 1 base at V and 1 base at J, with 9 bases between the two ends. CDR1 LNHDA and CDR2 SQIVND come from the germline V gene (reference sequence). There are 15 residues in the CDR3. CDR3 DNA: TGTGCCAGTAGTATAGTGGAGGTCGGCACAGATACGCAGTATTTT. This sequence encodes CASSIVEVGTDTQYF.

This chain links TRBV19 with TRBJ1-5, with D possibly matching TRBD1 (5 bases). The germline V gene encodes CDR1 LNHDA and CDR2 SQIVND (reference sequence). CDR3 size: 15 residues. Trimming left V 1 base short and J 6 bases short, with 13 bases between. The CDR3 nucleotides read TGTGCCAGTAGTATAGGGGGTGGGGGTCCTCAGCCCCAGCATTTT. Protein sequence: CASSIGGGGPQPQHF.

This chain uses TRBV2 with TRBJ2-7; 7 positions agree with TRBD2. The CDR3 sequence is 14 residues long. Germline assignment: CDR1 SNHLY and CDR2 FYNNEI. V gave up 1 base and J gave up 3 bases; unmatched junction bases: 3. CDR3 sequence: CASSEGRTSYEQYF. The CDR3 region has the DNA TGTGCCAGCAGTGAAGGGAGGACTAGCTACGAGCAGTACTTC.